This T cell receptor beta chain was sequenced for a study of PD-L1 blockade in urothelial cancer. Study-level results: More expansion of tumor-associated blood clones, seen at 3 weeks, marked durable-benefit patients. Better survival was predicted by below-median pretreatment blood TCR clonality.

The CDR3 consists of 17 residues. Losses at the gene ends were 5 bases for V and 1 base for J; bases not matched to a gene: 8. Germline V gene sequence: CDR1 SGHVS, CDR2 FQNEAQ. In regard to this clone: Its antigen is still unknown.

Profiling relied on immunoSEQ multiplex PCR, and the TCRdb table lists in-frame clones only, not all of them. The repertoire holds about 48,000 clones, with more than 75% as singletons. Time point: peripheral blood 6 weeks after treatment start. Pretreatment and on-treatment samples were taken, numbering 1 to 8 per patient. The V call is TRBV7-8, the J call TRBJ2-5; TRBD2 matches at 12 bases. This TCR came from a man aged 55 to 70 with urothelial cancer. The source was PBMCs, collected around atezolizumab (anti-PD-L1) treatment. The CDR3 nucleotides are TGTGCCAGCAGCAGACCCCTAGCGGGGGGGAGCCAAGAGACCCAGTACTTC. This translates into CASSRPLAGGSQETQYF.